This TCR beta chain originates from a study of regulatory T cells in long-lasting Graves disease. Whole-study results and caveats: Persistent cases favored TRBV28, TRBJ1-2 and TRBJ2-5.

The time point: newly diagnosed GD, antithyroid drugs for less than 3 months. Following extraction of RNA from PBMCs, that RNA was used to make the TCR library. Through Arm-PCR of CDR3 regions and iRepertoire HTBI primers, TCR beta libraries were built. MiXCR, run by TCRdb on the multiplex PCR reads, gives a single entry per CDR3 protein. The data contain about 540,000 distinct CDR3 sequences, about 13% of them singletons. The V end lost 6 bases, the J end lost 4 bases, and 19 bases lay between the germline ends. The CDR3 has 15 amino acids. The germline gives CDR1 MNHNS, CDR2 SASEGT. This clonotype has a count of ten or more. Its matching antigen is unknown. Separately, the same data were catalogued under a study of T cells in Graves' hyperthyroidism and ophthalmopathy. From that report: The diagnostic basis comprised clinical symptoms, serum thyroxine and TRAb, thyroid ultrasound and orbital computed tomography. Patients with ophthalmopathy were separated from those with stable hyperthyroidism by a 13 V-J model.

The rearrangement joins TRBV6-1 to TRBJ2-7; D may be TRBD1 or TRBD2 (6 bases each). The sample consisted of peripheral blood mononuclear cells (PBMCs), taken at new diagnosis, from a patient treated with antithyroid drugs. The TCR sequence derives from a man aged 25-45 years with Graves disease. CDR3 in amino acids: CASRPKGGPLYEQYF. The CDR3, as DNA: TGTGCCAGCAGACCAAAGGGGGGCCCCCTTTACGAGCAGTACTTC.